Given below is one TCR beta chain in context. How the authors handled the data: The assay estimated nucleated cells by amplifying reference gene primers. Repertoires were generated with immunoSEQ multiplex PCR, while TCRdb's copy carries only in-frame clones and drops some. V and J calls and clone size come straight from that table; D and trimming were deduced from the DNA. The sample carries roughly 300,000 clones, around 86% recorded once. This specimen belongs to a study of blood T cell repertoires in COVID-19. This clonotype originated in a human donor in a cohort sampled during active COVID-19. The sequenced sample was peripheral blood.

The CDR3 bases are TGTGCCAGCAGCTTAGCGCAACGACAGACATCCCTCTACAATGAGCAGTTCTTC. Translating gives CASSLAQRQTSLYNEQFF. The rearrangement joins TRBV7-6 to TRBJ2-1, with a possible D match to TRBD1 (5 bases). The CDR3 loop spans 18 amino acids. V was clipped by 0 bases and J by 3 bases, with 18 bases between them. From germline, CDR1 is SGHVS and CDR2 FNYEAQ. Based on the CDR3 plus reference TRBV7-6 and TRBJ2-1, the full variable domain is GAGVSQSPRYKVTKRGQDVALRCDPISGHVSLYWYRQALGQGPEFLTYFNYEAQQDKSGLPNDRFSAERPEGSISTLTIQRTEQRDSAMYRCASSLAQRQTSLYNEQFFGPGTRLTVL.